Described below is a single T cell receptor beta chain sequence and its context. Clones were sequenced by immunoSEQ multiplex PCR, and TCRdb holds only the in-frame ones, with some missing. Here the sample spans roughly 99,000 clones, approximately 93% being singletons. This CDR3 has 15 amino acids. Germline lookup yields CDR1 SEHNR and CDR2 FQNEAQ (reference sequence). The ends lost 5 bases at V and 2 bases at J; junction bases unmatched: 6. This specimen comes from a study of Tregs in tolerant kidney transplant recipients. Study at large: Mixed chimerism was transient after nonmyeloablative marrow transplants from related graft donors.

Unstimulated Tregs (CD4+CD25+CD127-) and CD4+CD25- non-Tregs were sorted from PBMCs. The chain employs TRBV7-9 and TRBJ1-1; the match to TRBD1 covers 9 bases. The source is a human donor who received a combined kidney and bone marrow transplant. Material: CD4+ T cells from blood, obtained before the transplant. The CDR3 DNA reads as TGTGCCAGCAGCCTAATGACAGGGGGTAACACTGAAGCTTTCTTT. It is translated as CASSLMTGGNTEAFF.